The present TCR beta chain was sequenced within a study of beta chain features in type 1 diabetes. Whole-study context: On cell yields, gender and age, patients and healthy donors were similar.

One heparinised draw of blood, averaging approximately 110 mL, came from each donor. Deletions cut 2 bases from V and 4 bases from J, with 11 bases between. Germline V gene data show CDR1 as MNHEY and CDR2 as SVGAGI. This CDR3 is built from 14 residues. Study-level points and caveats: PCR may have favored shorter templates equally in patients and controls. For Type 1 diabetes patients, all four CD4+ subsets carried TCRB CDR3s that were moderately but significantly shorter.

This clone has a handful of counts. Its antigen is not known. The study reverse transcribed the entire isolated RNA, so it sequenced expressed TCRB transcripts. Data came from immunoSEQ multiplex PCR; TCRdb stores just in-frame clones and leaves some out. The repertoire includes hundreds of thousands of clones, 11% to 15% of them detected once, and roughly 0.04% sits in the top ten. V is TRBV6-5 and J is TRBJ1-1; no definite D call. The sample was naive CD4+ T cells from blood. This receptor was identified in a man between 18 and 35 years old with type 1 diabetes. The CDR3 region is CASSYLEGGTEAFF. The CDR3 nucleotides are TGTGCCAGCAGTTACCTCGAAGGCGGCACTGAAGCTTTCTTT.